What follows describes a single T cell receptor (beta chain). The sample comes from a study of cytomegalovirus exposure and HLA in healthy donors. The PCR was carried out with 60 Vbeta primers and 13 Jbeta primers. The protocol was immunoSEQ multiplex PCR, while the TCRdb copy is restricted to in-frame clones and leaves out a portion. The sample holds roughly 180,000 clones; 70% to 85% are singletons and the top ten take 1% to 1.5%. The specimen sequenced was PBMCs. The TCR was taken from a girl aged 2 to 10 in good health and CMV-seropositive.

Here the CDR3 reads CASSPLVGPYEQYF. In DNA, the CDR3 is TGTGCCAGCAGCCCTTTGGTGGGCCCCTACGAGCAGTACTTC. The V and J genes are TRBV9 and TRBJ2-7; D gene unclear. The CDR3 spans 14 residues. CDR1 and CDR2 from the germline V gene are SGDLS and YYNGEE. V was trimmed by 4 bases and J by 2 bases, leaving 13 bases between them.